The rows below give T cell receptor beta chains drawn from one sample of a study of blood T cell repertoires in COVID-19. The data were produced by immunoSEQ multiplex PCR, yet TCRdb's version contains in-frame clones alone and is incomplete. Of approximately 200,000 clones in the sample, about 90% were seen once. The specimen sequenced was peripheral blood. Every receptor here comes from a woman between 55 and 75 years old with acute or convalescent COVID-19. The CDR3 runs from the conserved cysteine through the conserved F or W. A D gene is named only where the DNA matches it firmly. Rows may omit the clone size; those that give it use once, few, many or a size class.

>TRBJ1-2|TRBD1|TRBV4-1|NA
TGCGCCAGCAGCCCGTCCCTGTCGACAGGGGAAGGCACCTTC
CASSPSLSTGEGTF
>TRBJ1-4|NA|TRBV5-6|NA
TGTGCCAGCAGCACTACAGGGAGTGAGACTAATGAAAAACTGTTTTTT
CASSTTGSETNEKLFF
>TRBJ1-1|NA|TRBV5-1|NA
TGCGCCAGCAGCCCACAGGTTATGAACACTGAAGCTTTCTTT
CASSPQVMNTEAFF
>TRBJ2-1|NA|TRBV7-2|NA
TGTGCCAGCAGCCAGGCAGGTCTCGGTGAGCAGTTCTTC
CASSQAGLGEQFF
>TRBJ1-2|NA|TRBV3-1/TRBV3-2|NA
TGTGCCAGCAGCCAAGATTACGGGTATGGCTACACCTTC
CASSQDYGYGYTF
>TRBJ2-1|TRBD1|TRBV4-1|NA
TGCGCCAGCAGCCAAGAGGCGGGACAGGGTTACAATGAGCAGTTCTTC
CASSQEAGQGYNEQFF
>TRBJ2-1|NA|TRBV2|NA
TGTGCCAGCAGGGGACCGGGACTGGGGGACTACAATGAGCAGTTCTTC
CASRGPGLGDYNEQFF
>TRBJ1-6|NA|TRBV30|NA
TGTGCCTGGAGTGCCATATCCGGGACTAATAATTCACCCCTCCACTTT
CAWSAISGTNNSPLHF
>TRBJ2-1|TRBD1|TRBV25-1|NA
TGTGCCAGCAGTGAGTGGGACAGCTCCTACAATGAGCAGTTCTTC
CASSEWDSSYNEQFF
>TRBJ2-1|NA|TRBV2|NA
TGTGCCAGCAAAGAGCGGAGCTCCTACAATGAGCAGTTCTTC
CASKERSSYNEQFF
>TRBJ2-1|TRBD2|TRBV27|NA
TGTGCCAGCAGTGCCTCCGGGACTAGCGGGTTAAGCTCCTACAATGAGCAGTTCTTC
CASSASGTSGLSSYNEQFF
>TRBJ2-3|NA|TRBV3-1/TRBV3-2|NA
TGTGCCAGCAGTCACCCCTTTGCGGGGCTTACAGATACGCAGTATTTT
CASSHPFAGLTDTQYF
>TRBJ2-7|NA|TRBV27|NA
TGTGCCAGCACCACTCAGGGGAAGGCCCCCTACGAGCAGTACTTC
CASTTQGKAPYEQYF
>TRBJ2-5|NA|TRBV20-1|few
TGCAGTGCTAGTTGGGGGGAAACAAAGAGGACCCAGTACTTC
CSASWGETKRTQYF
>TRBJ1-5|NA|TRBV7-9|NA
TGTGCCAGCGCCCCGGGGGGGAATCAGCCCCAGCATTTT
CASAPGGNQPQHF
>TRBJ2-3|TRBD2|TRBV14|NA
TGTGCCAGCAGCGCCGGGACTACAAATACGCAGTATTTT
CASSAGTTNTQYF
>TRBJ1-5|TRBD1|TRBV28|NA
TGTGCCAGCAGTTTTTCAAGGGGGCTGGGTAGCAATCAGCCCCAGCATTTT
CASSFSRGLGSNQPQHF
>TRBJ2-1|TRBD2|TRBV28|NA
TGTGCCAGCAGTTTTACTAGCGGGAGGGCCAATGAGCAGTTCTTC
CASSFTSGRANEQFF
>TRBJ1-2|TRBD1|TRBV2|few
TGTGCCAGCAGTCAGATGCCGGGACAGGGTTTGGCTGGCTACACCTTC
CASSQMPGQGLAGYTF
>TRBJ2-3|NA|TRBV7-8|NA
TGTGCCAGCAGTCGGGACACCAGGGGAACAGATACGCAGTATTTT
CASSRDTRGTDTQYF
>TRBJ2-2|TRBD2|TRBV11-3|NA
TGTGCCAGCACCCATAGCGGGAGAGGGACCGGGGAGCTGTTTTTT
CASTHSGRGTGELFF
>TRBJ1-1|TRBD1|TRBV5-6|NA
TGTGCCAGCAGCCGAGGGACAGGGCTCTCCTTCACTGAAGCTTTCTTT
CASSRGTGLSFTEAFF
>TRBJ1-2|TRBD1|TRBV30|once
TGTGCCTGGGGACAGGGGGCTGGTTACTACACCTTC
CAWGQGAGYYTF
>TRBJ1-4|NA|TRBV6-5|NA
TGTGCCAGCAGGATAGGAGGGGCAACTAATGAAAAACTGTTTTTT
CASRIGGATNEKLFF
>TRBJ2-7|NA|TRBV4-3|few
TGCGCCAGCAGCCAAGAGGCGTCAGGGTCCAGGGAGCAGTACTTC
CASSQEASGSREQYF
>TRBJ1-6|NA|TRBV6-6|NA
TGTGCCAGCCGTAGTAATTCACCCCTCCACTTT
CASRSNSPLHF
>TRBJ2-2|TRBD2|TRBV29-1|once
TGCAGCGTTGAAGATGAGGTAGCGGGCGTGAACACCGGGGAGCTGTTTTTT
CSVEDEVAGVNTGELFF
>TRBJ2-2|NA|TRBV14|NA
TGTGCCAGCAGCGACTCATGGCTAGCGCGTACCGGGGAGCTGTTTTTT
CASSDSWLARTGELFF
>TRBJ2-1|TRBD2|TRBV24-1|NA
TGTGCCACCAGTGATGGACTAGCGGGGGGCAATGAGCAGTTCTTC
CATSDGLAGGNEQFF
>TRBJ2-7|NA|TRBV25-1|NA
TGTGCCAGCAGTGAATATGGGCCGGACAGCTCCTACGAGCAGTACTTC
CASSEYGPDSSYEQYF
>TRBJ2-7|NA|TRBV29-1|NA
TGCAGCGTTACAGGGTTCTCCTACGAGCAGTACTTC
CSVTGFSYEQYF
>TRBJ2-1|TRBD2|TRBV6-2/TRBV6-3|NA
TGTGCCAGCAGTTACCCTACGTCGGGGGGGGATACTTACAATGAGCAGTTCTTC
CASSYPTSGGDTYNEQFF
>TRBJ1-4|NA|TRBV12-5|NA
TGTGCTAGTGGTTTAGGTTTGAGGGCTAATGAAAAACTGTTTTTT
CASGLGLRANEKLFF
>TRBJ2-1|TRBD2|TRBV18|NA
TGTGCCAGCTCCTTACGAGGGACTAATAGGAATGAGCAGTTCTTC
CASSLRGTNRNEQFF
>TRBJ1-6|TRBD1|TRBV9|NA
TGTGCCAGCAGCGTAGATTGGGGACAGGGGGATCGGAATTCACCCCTCCACTTT
CASSVDWGQGDRNSPLHF
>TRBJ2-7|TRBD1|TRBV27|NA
TGTGCCAGCTCGACAGGGGGCTACGAGCAGTACTTC
CASSTGGYEQYF
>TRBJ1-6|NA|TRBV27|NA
TGTGCCAGCAGTTCCCACAGGGCCAATTCACCCCTCCACTTT
CASSSHRANSPLHF
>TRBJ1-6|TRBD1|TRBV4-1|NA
TGCGCCAGCAGCCACCTACAGGGGGCATATTCACCCCTCCACTTT
CASSHLQGAYSPLHF
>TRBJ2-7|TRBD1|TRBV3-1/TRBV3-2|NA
TGTGCCAGCAGCCACGGACAGGTGGCCTACGAGCAGTACTTC
CASSHGQVAYEQYF
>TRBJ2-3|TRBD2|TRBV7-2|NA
TGTGCCAGCAGCTTAGGAGGACTAGCGGGCCTTCTCACAGATACGCAGTATTTT
CASSLGGLAGLLTDTQYF
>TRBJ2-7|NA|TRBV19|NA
TGTGCCAGTAGTAGATGGGGCCGACTCTACGAGCAGTACTTC
CASSRWGRLYEQYF
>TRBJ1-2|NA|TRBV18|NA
TGTGCCAGCTCACTTACCAGGGATGGCTACACCTTC
CASSLTRDGYTF
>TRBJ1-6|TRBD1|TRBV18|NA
TGTGCCAGCTCACCAGACAGGGGATCAAATTCACCCCTCCACTTT
CASSPDRGSNSPLHF
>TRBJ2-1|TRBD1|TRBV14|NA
TGTGCCAGCAGCCAATCAACCGGGACAGGGGAGTTCTTC
CASSQSTGTGEFF
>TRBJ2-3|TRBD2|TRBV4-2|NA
TGTGCCAGCAGCCATCCCTCAAAACTAGCGGGAGAAGGTACGCAGTATTTT
CASSHPSKLAGEGTQYF
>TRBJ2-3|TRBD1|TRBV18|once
TGTGCCAGCTCAACCAGGGGGCCCGATACGCAGTATTTT
CASSTRGPDTQYF
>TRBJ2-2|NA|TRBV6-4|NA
TGTGCCAGCAGTGTCAGGGCGAACACCGGGGAGCTGTTTTTT
CASSVRANTGELFF
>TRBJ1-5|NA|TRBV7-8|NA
TGTGCCAGCAGCTTAGACAGTAGCAATCAGCCCCAGCATTTT
CASSLDSSNQPQHF
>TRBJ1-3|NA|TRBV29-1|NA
TGCAGCACGGGGGGAGGCGGAAACACCATATATTTT
CSTGGGGNTIYF
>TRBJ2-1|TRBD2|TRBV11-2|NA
TGTGCCAGCAGCGCCGGGACTAGCGGGAGAAATGAGCAGTTCTTC
CASSAGTSGRNEQFF
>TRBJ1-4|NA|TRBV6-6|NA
TGTGCCAGCAGCTACGGACAGTCTAATGAAAAACTGTTTTTT
CASSYGQSNEKLFF
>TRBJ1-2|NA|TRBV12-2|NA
TGTGCAAGTCGCTTAGACGGGGAAGGCTCGCGTGGCTACACCTTC
CASRLDGEGSRGYTF
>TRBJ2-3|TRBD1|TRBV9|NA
TGTGCCAGCAGCTCCCGGGACAGGGAATTGAGCACAGATACGCAGTATTTT
CASSSRDRELSTDTQYF
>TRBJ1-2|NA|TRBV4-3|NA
TGCGCCAGCAGCAAAGAGTGGGAGGAGTACTATGGCTACACCTTC
CASSKEWEEYYGYTF
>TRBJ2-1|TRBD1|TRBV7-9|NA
TGTGCCAGCAGCTTAAGGACAGGACACAATGAGCAGTTCTTC
CASSLRTGHNEQFF
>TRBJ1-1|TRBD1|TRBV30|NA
TGTGCCTGGGACAGACAGGGATACACTGAAGCTTTCTTT
CAWDRQGYTEAFF
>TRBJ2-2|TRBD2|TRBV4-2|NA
TGTGCCAGCAGCCAAGATAGAGCGGGGGGATCGAACACCGGGGAGCTGTTTTTT
CASSQDRAGGSNTGELFF